This TCR beta chain was identified during a study of cytomegalovirus exposure and HLA in healthy donors. Findings and caveats of the study: Cytomegalovirus association was listed for 164 TCR beta chains.

Remarks on this clone: The antigen is unknown.

Nominally healthy donors provided the samples, though records likely missed some immune exposures. V shed 4 bases and J shed 8 bases, with 15 bases lying between them. The CDR3 extends over 13 amino acids. CDR1 is SGHNT and CDR2 is YYREEE in the germline V gene (reference sequence). Vbeta (60) and Jbeta (13) primers were used in the PCR. The repertoire was sequenced with immunoSEQ multiplex PCR; TCRdb's copy has only in-frame clones and lacks some. The sample carries under 80,000 clones, over 70% recorded once. The chain recombines TRBV5-4 with TRBJ1-2, with unresolved D. The source is a man in his forties or fifties in good health and CMV-seropositive. The sequenced sample was PBMCs. The CDR3, as DNA: TGTGCCAGCAGCGTTGACCCGGCGGGGGGCTACACCTTC. Translation: CASSVDPAGGYTF.